This TCR beta chain derives from a study of cytomegalovirus exposure and HLA in healthy donors. Study outcomes and limitations: The authors enumerated roughly 180 TCR beta chains as linked to cytomegalovirus. Reports showed the classifier diagnosing cytomegalovirus status with high specificity and sensitivity.

An approximately 120-subject validation cohort, separate from the roughly 680-subject first cohort, supplied the donors. On this clone itself: Antigen: not known.

V gave up 4 bases and J gave up 2 bases, with 9 bases separating them. The CDR3 extends over 13 amino acids. CDR1 is SGHVS and CDR2 is FQNEAQ in the germline V gene. Profiled with immunoSEQ multiplex PCR; TCRdb holds only in-frame clones, not every one. In the table there are some 140,000 clones, roughly nine tenths of which are singletons. Specimen: PBMCs. This receptor was identified in a woman aged 18-29 years in good health and CMV-seropositive. The rearrangement joins TRBV7-8 to TRBJ2-7; possible D gene TRBD1, 6 bases. The chain's CDR3 is CASSSDRTYEQYF. CDR3 DNA sequence: TGTGCCAGCAGCTCGGACAGAACCTACGAGCAGTACTTC.